This T cell receptor beta chain was retrieved from a study of metastatic and nonmetastatic thyroid tumors (dated by TCRdb to between 2020 and 2021). At the level of the whole study: Repertoires from peripheral blood and from tumor or nodule tissue samples of malignant and benign thyroid patients were compared.

The full study reports these points: In both blood and tumor samples, TCR beta diversity was reported to be significantly higher in malignant tumors than in benign nodules.

Before undergoing thyroid surgery, none of the patients had been given any kind of treatment. Patient clinical samples collected from about 2012 to 2019 were retrospectively analysed using T-cell receptor beta sequencing. Preparation of the library involved PCR. Sequencing took place on an Illumina HiSeq 4000. High-throughput sequencing was used to profile the CDR3 region of the TCR beta-chain in every patient. Per the source publication's procedure: Drawing on CDR3 differences between clinicopathological groups, the researchers built a classifier meant to tell apart patients with distant-metastatic papillary thyroid cancer. Repertoire diversity was assessed with the Shannon index, and tumor-blood repertoire similarity with the Morisita-Horn index. The raw public data were reprocessed by TCRdb itself: fastp quality trimming at Q25, MiXCR clonotype calling, in-frame beta chains only. TCRdb's processing, not the study's, gives the V and J calls here. Counted in this sample were some 19,000 clones; less than 35% of them appeared once. The ten largest clones represent over 10% of the sample.

In regard to this clone: Its binding antigen is unknown. Per-base qualities were not stored, and no clone one base away is much larger.

From the germline V gene, CDR1 is KGHDR and CDR2 is SFDVKD. V and J are trimmed by 2 bases and 0 bases, and the gene matches miss 3 bases of the junction. Including the terminal cysteine and phenylalanine, the CDR3 comprises 15 residues. The read is trimmed to its CDR3 DNA, 45 bases read in frame from base 1. The receptor comes from a female donor with papillary thyroid cancer or a benign thyroid nodule (not recorded which). Some clones in this sample may be carry-over from other donors' samples. The receptor chain draws on TRBV24-1 and TRBJ2-7; 7 middle bases align to TRBD1. Input material: tumor tissue. The CDR3 protein is CATSDWDSPSYEQYF. The sequence in DNA is TGTGCCACCAGTGATTGGGACAGCCCCTCCTACGAGCAGTACTTC.